Listed below are T cell receptor beta chains from one sample, sequenced in a study of shared clonotypes between healthy human individuals. Using immunoSEQ multiplex PCR, the repertoire was profiled, and TCRdb retains in-frame clones only, with some absent. The sample records hundreds of thousands of clones, approximately 95% being singletons. Source material: naive CD4+ T cells sorted from blood. The source of these receptors is a woman aged 25-40 years in good health. Each CDR3 is given with its conserved first and last residue. Each record gives: clone size, D gene, J gene, V gene, CDR3 DNA, CDR3 protein. A D gene is named only where the DNA matches it firmly. A clone size is listed for some rows: how often the clone was seen (once, few, many), or a class if it is expanded.

- - TRBJ2-1 TRBV2 TGTGCCAGCAGGTATTCCGTCCTCAATGAGCAGTTCTTC CASRYSVLNEQFF
- - TRBJ2-1 TRBV27 TGTGCCAGCAGTCGCCCTACTGGCGGAGACAATGAGCAGTTCTTC CASSRPTGGDNEQFF
- - TRBJ2-5 TRBV10-2 TGCGCCAGCAGTGGCGTTTTGAGGGGAGAGACCCAGTACTTC CASSGVLRGETQYF
- - TRBJ2-7 TRBV5-1 TGCGCCAGCAGCTTGAACAGGGAGCTCTACGAGCAGTACTTC CASSLNRELYEQYF
- TRBD1 TRBJ2-4 TRBV7-9 TGTGCCAGCAGCTTAGGAGGGGGACAGGGGGCTAATAGCATTCAGTACTTC CASSLGGGQGANSIQYF
once - TRBJ1-2 TRBV4-2 TGTGCCAGCAGCCCCGCCCGGGGAGGTCTAGCTAACTATGGCTACACCTTC CASSPARGGLANYGYTF
- - TRBJ1-1 TRBV28 TGTGCCAGCAGTTTTTCTTCCAGGGCGAACACTGAAGCTTTCTTT CASSFSSRANTEAFF
few TRBD1 TRBJ1-1 TRBV7-9 TGTGCCAGCAGCGGACGACAGGGGGAGAACACTGAAGCTTTCTTT CASSGRQGENTEAFF
once - TRBJ2-7 TRBV30 TGTGCCTGGAAAGAGGGACACCCCTACGAGCAGTACTTC CAWKEGHPYEQYF
- - TRBJ1-5 TRBV7-6 TGTGCCAGCAGCCTGGGGCGGCTTACCAAAAGGCAGCCCCAGCATTTT CASSLGRLTKRQPQHF
- - TRBJ2-7 TRBV12-5 TGTGCTAGTGGTTTTCCTTACGAGCAGTACTTC CASGFPYEQYF
- - TRBJ2-7 TRBV28 TGTGCCACTAGTAAATATTGGGGACTTTCCTACGAGCAGTACTTC CATSKYWGLSYEQYF
- - TRBJ1-1 TRBV5-1 TGCGCCAGCAGCTTGGGCTCACTGACCATGAACACTGAAGCTTTCTTT CASSLGSLTMNTEAFF
- TRBD2 TRBJ2-1 TRBV4-1 TGCGCCAGCAGCCAAGATTCGGGACTAAGGGCGAAAAACTCCTACAATGAGCAGTTCTTC CASSQDSGLRAKNSYNEQFF
- - TRBJ2-1 TRBV28 TGTGCCAGCAGTTTGCTACAAGCTGAGCAGTTCTTC CASSLLQAEQFF
- - TRBJ2-3 TRBV6-5 TGTGCCAGCAGTTACCGCGACTCAACAGATACGCAGTATTTT CASSYRDSTDTQYF
- TRBD1 TRBJ1-5 TRBV5-1 TGCGCCAGCAGCATTGGGACAGGCGGTTATAGCAATCAGCCCCAGCATTTT CASSIGTGGYSNQPQHF